This note documents a single TCR beta chain sequence. The antigen is not known. This entry belongs to a study of response to subunit inactivated influenza vaccine. General study results and limits: With each seasonal influenza vaccination, the authors suggested, few new T cells are recruited.

The germline gives CDR1 SGHTA, CDR2 FQGNSA. V lost 3 bases, J lost 5 bases, and 4 bases stayed unmatched. The CDR3 is made up of 14 amino acids. TCRdb processed the RT-PCR reads anew with MiXCR; each CDR3 protein has one entry. The sample carries 500,000 or so distinct CDR3 sequences, about a tenth recorded once. This chain connects TRBV7-2 to TRBJ1-2, with TRBD1 matching over 9 bases. The material was PBMCs from blood, obtained roughly 46 days after vaccination. This receptor was taken from a man aged 50-59 years who received an inactivated influenza vaccine. The DNA for the CDR3 is TGTGCCAGCAGCTTTACAGGGGGCGGTTATGGCTACACCTTC. Its translation: CASSFTGGGYGYTF.